This T cell receptor (beta chain) originates from a study of CD8 T cells in ankylosing spondylitis. Findings of the study overall: Several of the motif variants were reported before in synovial fluid and blood from reactive arthritis. Researchers reportedly found disease-linked clones significantly enriched in matched ankylosing spondylitis synovial fluid. Disease-linked clones had a CD8+ phenotype and relatively low frequency in peripheral blood.

TCRdb passed the 5' RACE reads through MiXCR, listing each CDR3 protein once. Of about 88,000 distinct CDR3 sequences listed, around 25% are singletons. V dropped 7 bases and J dropped 5 bases, with 14 bases sitting between them. The CDR3 extends over 14 amino acids. Germline V lookup: CDR1 MGHRA, CDR2 YSYEKL. This clonotype was seen a handful of times. The target antigen is unknown. The origin of this receptor is a male donor with ankylosing spondylitis or in good health (not recorded which). The J gene is TRBJ1-4, the V gene TRBV4-1; no clear D gene. Sequenced: blood, either unsorted or a sorted T cell fraction (not recorded which). The CDR3 sequence: CASTGAGRNEKLFF. CDR3 coding DNA: TGCGCCAGCACCGGAGCCGGGAGAAATGAAAAACTGTTTTTT.